Shown below are 14 T cell receptor beta chains from a single sample sequenced in a study of cytomegalovirus exposure and HLA in healthy donors. In the PCR, 60 Vbeta and 13 Jbeta primers were used. Generated by immunoSEQ multiplex PCR, the TCRdb table keeps only in-frame clones and is missing some. This sample has 210,000 or so clones, with around 76% found just once. Sequencing was carried out using PBMCs. These receptors all come from a man between 18 and 29 years old in good health and CMV-seronegative.

This chain uses TRBV2 with TRBJ1-2; D is perhaps TRBD1 (6 bases). The ends were cut back, 2 bases at V and 4 bases at J, with 8 bases in the middle. Germline lookup yields CDR1 SNHLY and CDR2 FYNNEI. This CDR3 comprises 13 residues. The CDR3 sequence: CASSEIQGYGYTF. Here the CDR3 DNA reads TGTGCCAGCAGTGAAATACAGGGCTATGGCTACACCTTC.

The V gene is TRBV10-3, the J gene TRBJ1-5; D is uncertain. CDR3 length: 14 amino acids. The V end lost 10 bases, the J end lost 2 bases, and 15 bases lay between the germline ends. Germline assignment: CDR1 ENHRY and CDR2 SYGVKD. CDR3 sequence reads: CATQAREGNQPQHF. CDR3 nucleotide sequence: TGTGCCACCCAGGCGAGGGAGGGCAATCAGCCCCAGCATTTT.

The J gene is TRBJ1-5, the V gene TRBV2, with TRBD1 identical over 10 bases. This CDR3 comprises 15 residues. Losses at the gene ends were 2 bases for V and 4 bases for J; bases not matched to a gene: 2. The germline V gene encodes CDR1 SNHLY and CDR2 FYNNEI. CDR3 coding DNA: TGTGCCAGCAGTGAATCGGACAGGGGGAATCAGCCCCAGCATTTT. Amino acid sequence: CASSESDRGNQPQHF.

In DNA form, the CDR3 reads TGTGCCTGGAAGACGGGAGCTAGCAACTATAATTCACCCCTCCACTTT. Protein product: CAWKTGASNYNSPLHF. This chain uses TRBV30 with TRBJ1-6; D unclear. The CDR3 is 16 amino acids. The V gene lost 4 bases and the J gene lost 3 bases, with 16 bases spanning the gap. Per the germline V gene, CDR1 is GTSNPN and CDR2 is SVGIG (reference sequence).

About this clone itself: The identical CDR3 is also encoded by other nucleotide sequences in the sample. The V call is TRBV10-1, the J call TRBJ1-1; a weak D match, TRBD1 (5 bases). CDR1 and CDR2 (germline): WNHNN, SYGVQD (reference sequence). V lost 2 bases, J lost 5 bases, and 9 bases lay in between. There are 13 residues in the CDR3. This CDR3 reads CASSEGADTEAFF. CDR3 nucleotide sequence: TGCGCCAGCAGTGAGGGGGCGGATACTGAAGCTTTCTTT.

The rearrangement uses TRBV5-1 and TRBJ2-4, with 8 bases lining up with TRBD1. Germline V gene data show CDR1 as SGHRS and CDR2 as YFSETQ. The CDR3 spans 13 residues. Trimming removed 5 bases from V and 15 bases from J; junction bases left unmatched: 13. The CDR3 spells CASSQYLTGERYF. Written as DNA, the CDR3 is TGCGCCAGCAGTCAGTATTTGACAGGGGAGAGGTACTTC.

This chain joins TRBV10-1 and TRBJ1-1, with a tentative D call TRBD1 (6 bases). The CDR3 is made up of 14 amino acids. The germline V gene has CDR1 WNHNN and CDR2 SYGVQD (reference sequence). V shed 6 bases and J shed 0 bases, with 11 bases lying between them. The CDR3 DNA reads as TGCGCCAGCAGCCTGACAGGCATGAACACTGAAGCTTTCTTT. This codes for CASSLTGMNTEAFF.

This chain uses TRBV9 with TRBJ2-5; 8 nucleotides align to TRBD2. Germline loops: CDR1 SGDLS, CDR2 YYNGEE. The CDR3 is 16 amino acids. Trimming removed 3 bases from V and 5 bases from J; junction bases left unmatched: 12. The CDR3 here is CASSAFGAGGRETQYF. The CDR3 coding sequence is TGTGCCAGCAGCGCCTTCGGGGCGGGAGGCCGGGAGACCCAGTACTTC.

CDR3 in DNA: TGTGCCAGCAGTGATACCGGACAGGGTAACGAGCAGTACTTC. Translated: CASSDTGQGNEQYF. This chain joins TRBV2 and TRBJ2-7, with TRBD1 matching 8 bases. The J segment lost 5 bases and the V segment lost 3 bases, leaving 6 bases of the junction unmatched. The CDR3 spans 14 residues. Germline CDR1 reads SNHLY; CDR2 reads FYNNEI.

The chain links TRBV2 to TRBJ2-5; 8 bases line up with TRBD2. The J call may be wrong; the DNA end is better matched by TRBJ2-7. The CDR3 length is 14 residues. Germline assignment: CDR1 SNHLY and CDR2 FYNNEI. CDR3 loop: CASSVAGGLYEQYF. CDR3 in DNA: TGTGCCAGCAGTGTGGCGGGAGGCCTCTACGAGCAGTACTTC.

There are a few counts of this clone. The chain joins TRBV7-2 to TRBJ2-7; D gene uncertain. This CDR3 is built from 16 residues. Trimming removed 5 bases from V and 2 bases from J, with 19 bases in between. Germline-derived CDR1 and CDR2 are SGHTA and FQGNSA. CDR3 amino acids: CASSPVGNAAAYEQYF. CDR3 sequence (DNA): TGTGCCAGCAGCCCCGTTGGCAATGCGGCCGCCTACGAGCAGTACTTC.

As concerns this clone: This sample also contains other DNA sequences that code for the same CDR3. The chain employs TRBV27 and TRBJ1-5, with D possibly TRBD1 on 5 matching bases. Germline CDR1 MNHEY, CDR2 SMNVEV (reference sequence). Trimming removed 2 bases at V and 1 base at J, with 6 bases between. The CDR3 has 14 residues. The CDR3 nucleotides read TGTGCCAGCAGTTTAGGGGGGAGCAATCAGCCCCAGCATTTT. Protein: CASSLGGSNQPQHF.

This chain connects TRBV7-9 to TRBJ1-1; 7 positions match TRBD1. Germline CDR1 and CDR2: SEHNR and FQNEAQ (reference sequence). V lost 3 bases, J lost 4 bases, and 11 bases stayed unmatched. The CDR3 runs 16 residues. The CDR3 sequence: CASSFERGTASTEAFF. CDR3 sequence (DNA): TGTGCCAGCAGCTTCGAACGTGGGACAGCTTCCACTGAAGCTTTCTTT.

V is TRBV27 and J is TRBJ2-1, with unresolved D. There are 13 residues in the CDR3. V was cut by 3 bases and J by 9 bases, with 12 bases left in between. Germline V CDR1 and CDR2: MNHEY, SMNVEV (reference sequence). CDR3 sequence reads: CASSFSTNGEQFF. The CDR3 DNA follows: TGTGCCAGCAGTTTTTCCACTAACGGTGAGCAGTTCTTC.